The next 20 T cell receptor beta chains were all read from a single sample in a study of blood T cell repertoires in COVID-19. Clones were sequenced by immunoSEQ multiplex PCR, and TCRdb holds only the in-frame ones, with some missing. The sample contains some 140,000 clones, more than 75% of which appear only once. Sequencing used peripheral blood. All receptors come from a man aged 45-60 years with active COVID-19.

J is TRBJ1-6 and V is TRBV7-2, with TRBD1 as a possible D gene (5 bases). CDR3 length: 16 amino acids. Per germline, CDR1 SGHTA and CDR2 FQGNSA. Trimming took off 1 base at V and 9 bases at J, with 16 bases between the two ends. CDR3 sequence (DNA): TGTGCCAGCAGCTTAGGCGGGACCGAGAGAACTTCACCCCTCCACTTT. It specifies CASSLGGTERTSPLHF.

This clone was seen once. This CDR3 is CASSSSGGGAYNEQFF. In DNA form, the CDR3 reads TGTGCCAGCAGCTCCTCGGGCGGGGGGGCTTACAATGAGCAGTTCTTC. The J gene is TRBJ2-1, the V gene TRBV5-4, with TRBD2 matching over 9 bases. The ends lost 3 bases at V and 4 bases at J; junction bases unmatched: 8. Per germline, CDR1 SGHNT and CDR2 YYREEE (reference sequence). The CDR3 covers 16 residues.

This chain links TRBV7-2 with TRBJ1-2; a possible D gene is TRBD1 (5 bases). Germline values: CDR1 SGHTA, CDR2 FQGNSA. Deletions cut 2 bases from V and 7 bases from J, with 14 bases between. CDR3 length: 14 residues. The CDR3 loop is CASSLNPGGFGYTF. CDR3 bases: TGTGCCAGCAGCTTAAACCCGGGGGGGTTTGGCTACACCTTC. Complete variable domain (other parts from reference TRBV7-2 and TRBJ1-2): GAGVSQSPSNKVTEKGKDVELRCDPISGHTALYWYRQSLGQGLEFLIYFQGNSAPDKSGLPSDRFSAERTGGSVSTLTIQRTQQEDSAVYLCASSLNPGGFGYTFGSGTRLTVV.

This chain joins TRBV19 and TRBJ2-1; 10 bases align to TRBD2. With V trimmed by 1 base and J by 6 bases, 6 bases remained unmatched. This CDR3 comprises 16 residues. Germline V CDR1 and CDR2: LNHDA, SQIVND (reference sequence). DNA for the CDR3: TGTGCCAGTAGTATAGCGGGGAGCGGGGGGGCCAATGAGCAGTTCTTC. Translating gives CASSIAGSGGANEQFF.

CDR3 sequence (DNA): TGTGCCAGCACTCGAGCGGGGGGGCCAACCGGGGAGCTGTTTTTT. This gives the protein CASTRAGGPTGELFF. This chain connects TRBV9 to TRBJ2-2, with 10 positions matching TRBD2. The CDR3 contains 15 residues. The germline gives CDR1 SGDLS, CDR2 YYNGEE. V gave up 6 bases and J gave up 5 bases; unmatched junction bases: 7.

The rearrangement joins TRBV18 to TRBJ1-6, with TRBD1 identical over 7 bases. This CDR3 is built from 15 residues. V lost 4 bases to trimming and J lost 0 bases; unmatched junction nucleotides: 0. Germline assignment: CDR1 KGHSH and CDR2 LQKENI. The DNA of the CDR3 is TGTGCCAGCTCACGGGACAGCTCCTATAATTCACCCCTCCACTTT. Its protein product is CASSRDSSYNSPLHF.

The chain couples TRBV7-9 to TRBJ1-1; D remains ambiguous. From germline, CDR1 is SEHNR and CDR2 FQNEAQ (reference sequence). This CDR3 has 12 amino acids. V was shortened by 5 bases and J by 5 bases, with 9 bases between the two germline ends. CDR3 amino acids: CASSPRGTEAFF. The CDR3 DNA reads as TGTGCCAGCAGCCCTCGAGGGACTGAAGCTTTCTTT.

The chain employs TRBV7-8 and TRBJ1-5; D is perhaps TRBD1 (6 bases). Germline V lookup: CDR1 SGHVS, CDR2 FQNEAQ. The V and J ends lost 4 bases and 5 bases respectively, with 12 bases between them. The CDR3 is 14 amino acids. CDR3 DNA: TGTGCCAGCAGCTCTCAGGACAGATATCAGCCCCAGCATTTT. Amino acid sequence: CASSSQDRYQPQHF.

The table lists this clone with a few counts. This chain connects TRBV7-8 to TRBJ2-1, with 10 nucleotides matching TRBD1. V lost 5 bases and J lost 9; bases outside the gene matches: 13. The germline gives CDR1 SGHVS, CDR2 FQNEAQ. This CDR3 comprises 16 residues. CDR3 DNA: TGTGCCAGCAGCCTCAGGGTGACAGGGGGCCAAGGTGAGCAGTTCTTC. The encoded protein is CASSLRVTGGQGEQFF. Together with reference TRBV7-8 and TRBJ2-1, the CDR3 gives the full variable domain: GAGVSQSPRYKVAKRGQDVALRCDPISGHVSLFWYQQALGQGPEFLTYFQNEAQLDKSGLPSDRFFAERPEGSVSTLKIQRTQQEDSAVYLCASSLRVTGGQGEQFFGPGTRLTVL.

In this sample, this clone turned up a few times. V is TRBV6-5 and J is TRBJ1-5; D gene uncertain. The CDR3 is made up of 13 amino acids. Trimming shortened V by 5 bases and J by 3 bases, and 8 bases separated the two germline ends. Per germline, CDR1 MNHEY and CDR2 SVGAGI. The CDR3 reads CASSPAVNQPQHF. DNA for the CDR3: TGTGCCAGCAGTCCGGCGGTCAATCAGCCCCAGCATTTT.

The genes are TRBV9 and TRBJ2-3, with D possibly matching TRBD2 (6 bases). Germline V gene lookup returns CDR1 SGDLS and CDR2 YYNGEE. CDR3 length: 15 residues. Trimming pared 4 bases from V and 2 bases from J, leaving 14 bases between. CDR3 residues: CASSPIAVHTDTQYF. Here the CDR3 DNA reads TGTGCCAGCAGCCCAATAGCGGTTCACACAGATACGCAGTATTTT. The variable domain in full, with the rest retrieved from reference TRBV9 and TRBJ2-3, is DSGVTQTPKHLITATGQRVTLRCSPRSGDLSVYWYQQSLDQGLQFLIQYYNGEERAKGNILERFSAQQFPDLHSELNLSSLELGDSALYFCASSPIAVHTDTQYFGPGTRLTVL.

The CDR3, as DNA: TGTGCCAGCTCCGCGGGCGGATCTGGCTACACCTTC. Translating it yields CASSAGGSGYTF. V usage is TRBV13 and J usage is TRBJ1-2; D is unclear. CDR3 length: 12 residues. V was pared by 8 bases and J by 7 bases, with 14 bases between. From germline, CDR1 is PRHDT and CDR2 FYEKMQ (reference sequence).

The J gene is TRBJ2-7, the V gene TRBV6-4, with D maybe TRBD2 (5 bases). This CDR3 contains 14 residues. Trimming stripped 4 bases from V and 0 bases from J, with 10 bases between. CDR1 MRHNA and CDR2 SNTAGT come from the germline V gene. Here the CDR3 reads CASSVSGSSYEQYF. In DNA form, the CDR3 reads TGTGCCAGCAGTGTAAGCGGTAGCTCCTACGAGCAGTACTTC.

The V call is TRBV7-2, the J call TRBJ2-7; unclear D gene. V was trimmed by 5 bases and J by 11 bases, leaving 13 bases between them. The germline V gene has CDR1 SGHTA and CDR2 FQGNSA. The length of the CDR3 is 11 residues. CDR3 region: CASSTQSIKYF. The CDR3 DNA reads as TGTGCCAGCAGCACGCAGTCAATCAAGTACTTC.

This chain connects TRBV12-5 to TRBJ1-5; 12 nucleotides agree with TRBD1. Germline trimming cut 8 bases from V and 6 bases from J; bases unmatched to any gene: 8. This CDR3 has 15 residues. Germline loops: CDR1 LGHNT, CDR2 FRNRAP. Written as DNA, the CDR3 is TGTGCTAGTACCCTGGGACAGGGGGCAGGTCAGCCCCAGCATTTT. This encodes CASTLGQGAGQPQHF.

V usage is TRBV11-2 and J usage is TRBJ2-1; 9 nucleotides agree with TRBD1. V dropped 5 bases and J dropped 9; count of bases not matched to a gene: 11. The CDR3 sequence is 15 residues long. The germline gives CDR1 SGHAT, CDR2 FQNNGV. CDR3 in DNA: TGTGCCAGCAGCAGCGCCGGGGACAGGGCTGGTGAGCAGTTCTTC. Its protein is CASSSAGDRAGEQFF.

The DNA of the CDR3 is TGTGCCATCAGGAGGGGACAGGGGGATACCTACTACAATGAGCAGTTCTTC. It codes for CAIRRGQGDTYYNEQFF. J is TRBJ2-1 and V is TRBV10-3; 11 positions agree with TRBD1. Germline-derived CDR1 and CDR2 are ENHRY and SYGVKD. J gave up 3 bases and V 6 bases, and 10 bases lay outside the gene matches. This CDR3 is built from 17 residues.

The chain has TRBV25-1 and TRBJ1-2, with 7 bases identical to TRBD1. Germline V gene data show CDR1 as MGHDK and CDR2 as SYGVNS. V shed 7 bases and J 8 bases; nucleotides not matched to a gene: 13. CDR3 size: 14 residues. CDR3 amino acids: CASTQDRVRDGYTF. CDR3 in DNA: TGTGCCAGCACCCAAGACAGGGTTAGGGACGGCTACACCTTC.

The rearrangement links TRBV11-3 to TRBJ2-2, with 8 bases that match TRBD1. From germline, CDR1 is SGHNT and CDR2 YENEEA. V was pared by 5 bases and J by 7 bases, with 12 bases of the junction left unmatched. The CDR3 runs 16 residues. DNA for the CDR3: TGTGCCAGCAGCACAAGTTGGACAGGGTCGATCGGGGAGCTGTTTTTT. This gives the protein CASSTSWTGSIGELFF.

V usage is TRBV24-1 and J usage is TRBJ2-2; weak D call: TRBD2 (6 bases). V lost 9 bases, J lost 6 bases, and 19 bases lay in between. Germline CDR1 and CDR2: KGHDR and SFDVKD. There are 15 residues in the CDR3. CDR3 coding DNA: TGTGCCACCTCGGCGAGAGGCCCGGGGGCCGGGGAGCTGTTTTTT. Protein sequence: CATSARGPGAGELFF.